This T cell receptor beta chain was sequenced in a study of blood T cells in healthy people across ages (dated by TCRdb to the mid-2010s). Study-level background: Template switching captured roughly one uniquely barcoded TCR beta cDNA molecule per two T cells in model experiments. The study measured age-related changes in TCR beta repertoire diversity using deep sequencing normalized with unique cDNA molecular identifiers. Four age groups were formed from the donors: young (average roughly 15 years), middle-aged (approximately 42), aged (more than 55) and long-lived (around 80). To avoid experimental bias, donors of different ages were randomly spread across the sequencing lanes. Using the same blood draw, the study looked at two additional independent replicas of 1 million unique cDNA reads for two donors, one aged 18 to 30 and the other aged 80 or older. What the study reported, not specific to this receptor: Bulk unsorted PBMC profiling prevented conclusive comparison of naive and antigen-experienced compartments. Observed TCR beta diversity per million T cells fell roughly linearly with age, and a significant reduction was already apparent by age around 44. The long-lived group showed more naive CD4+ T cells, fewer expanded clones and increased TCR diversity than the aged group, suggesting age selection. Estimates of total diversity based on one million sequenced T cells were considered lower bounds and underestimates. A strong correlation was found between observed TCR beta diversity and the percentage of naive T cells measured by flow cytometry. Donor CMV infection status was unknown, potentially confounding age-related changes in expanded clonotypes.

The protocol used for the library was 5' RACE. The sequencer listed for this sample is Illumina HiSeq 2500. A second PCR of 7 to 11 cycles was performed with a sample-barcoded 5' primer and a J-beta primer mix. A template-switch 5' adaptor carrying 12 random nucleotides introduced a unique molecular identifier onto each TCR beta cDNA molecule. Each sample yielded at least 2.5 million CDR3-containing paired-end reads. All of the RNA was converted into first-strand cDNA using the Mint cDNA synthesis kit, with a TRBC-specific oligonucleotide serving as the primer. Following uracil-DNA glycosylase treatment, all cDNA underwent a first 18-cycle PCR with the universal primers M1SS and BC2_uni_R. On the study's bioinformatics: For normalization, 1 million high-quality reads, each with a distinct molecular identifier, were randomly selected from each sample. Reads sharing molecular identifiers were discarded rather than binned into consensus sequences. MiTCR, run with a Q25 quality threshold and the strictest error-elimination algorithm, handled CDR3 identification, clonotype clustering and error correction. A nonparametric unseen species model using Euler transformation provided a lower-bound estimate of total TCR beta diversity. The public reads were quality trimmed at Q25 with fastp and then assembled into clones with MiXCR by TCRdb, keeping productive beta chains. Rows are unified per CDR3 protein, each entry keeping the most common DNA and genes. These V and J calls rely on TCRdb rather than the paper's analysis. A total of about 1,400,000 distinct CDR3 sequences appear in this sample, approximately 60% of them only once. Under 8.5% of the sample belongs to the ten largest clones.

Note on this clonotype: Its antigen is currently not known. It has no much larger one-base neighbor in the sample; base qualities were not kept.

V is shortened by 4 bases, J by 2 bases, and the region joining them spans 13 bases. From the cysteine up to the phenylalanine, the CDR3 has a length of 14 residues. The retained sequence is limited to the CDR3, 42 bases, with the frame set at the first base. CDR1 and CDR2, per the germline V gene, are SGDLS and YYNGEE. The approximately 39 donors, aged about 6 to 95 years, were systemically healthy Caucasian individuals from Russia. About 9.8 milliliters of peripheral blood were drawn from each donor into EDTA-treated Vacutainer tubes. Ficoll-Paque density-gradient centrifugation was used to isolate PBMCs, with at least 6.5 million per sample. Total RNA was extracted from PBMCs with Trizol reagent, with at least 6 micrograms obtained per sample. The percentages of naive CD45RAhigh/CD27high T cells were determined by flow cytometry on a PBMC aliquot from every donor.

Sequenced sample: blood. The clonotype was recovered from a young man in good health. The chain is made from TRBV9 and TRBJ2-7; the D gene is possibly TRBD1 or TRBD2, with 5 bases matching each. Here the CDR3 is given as CASSPPGTAYEQYF. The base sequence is TGTGCCAGCAGCCCCCCGGGGACGGCCTACGAGCAGTACTTC.